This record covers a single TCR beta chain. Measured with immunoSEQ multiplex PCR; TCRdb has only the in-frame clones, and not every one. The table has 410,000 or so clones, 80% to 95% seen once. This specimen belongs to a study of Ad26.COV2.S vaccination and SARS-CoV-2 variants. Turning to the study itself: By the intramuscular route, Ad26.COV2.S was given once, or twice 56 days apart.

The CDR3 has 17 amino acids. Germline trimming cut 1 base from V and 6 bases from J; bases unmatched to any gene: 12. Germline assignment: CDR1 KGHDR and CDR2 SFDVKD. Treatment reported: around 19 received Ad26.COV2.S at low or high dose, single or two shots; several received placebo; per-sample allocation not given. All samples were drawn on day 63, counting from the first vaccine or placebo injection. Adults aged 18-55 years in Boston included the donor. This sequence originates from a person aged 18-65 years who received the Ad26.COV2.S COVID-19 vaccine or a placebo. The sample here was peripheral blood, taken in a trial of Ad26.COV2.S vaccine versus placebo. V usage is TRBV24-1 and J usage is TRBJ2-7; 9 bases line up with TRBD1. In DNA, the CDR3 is TGTGCCACCAGTGATTTTTCCAGGACAGGGGAGGTTCTCGAGCAGTACTTC. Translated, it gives CATSDFSRTGEVLEQYF.